The T cell receptor (beta chain) under discussion was sequenced for a study of regulatory T cells in long-lasting Graves disease. Comment on this clonotype: Its specificity is unknown.

Time point in this sample: newly diagnosed GD, antithyroid drugs for less than 3 months. With RNA extracted from PBMCs as input, the TCR library was made. The study's findings and limits: A greater number of public clonotypes (roughly 2,800) was shared by persistent patients than by new patients (roughly 880).

With iRepertoire HTBI primers and Arm-PCR of CDR3 regions, TCR beta libraries were built. TCRdb reprocessed the multiplex PCR reads via MiXCR and lists one record per CDR3 protein. The repertoire holds roughly 220,000 distinct CDR3 sequences, with around 16% as singletons. Sequenced here: peripheral blood mononuclear cells (PBMCs), sampled at new diagnosis, from a patient treated with antithyroid drugs. This sequence was found in a female donor with Graves disease.

Here the CDR3 reads CASSRHPGGEAFF. The CDR3 bases are TGTGCCAGCAGCCGCCACCCCGGGGGTGAAGCTTTCTTT. The rearrangement joins TRBV11-1 to TRBJ1-1; possibly TRBD1 for D (5 bases). The CDR3 consists of 13 residues. Germline V lookup: CDR1 SGHAT, CDR2 FQDESV (reference sequence). With 5 bases removed from V and 7 bases from J, the gap between germline ends came to 14 bases.